This TCR beta chain was recovered during a study of blood T cell repertoires in COVID-19. As for the study in general: Sources were T cells, B-cell-depleted T cells, or PBMCs; the material itself was cDNA or gDNA.

V gave up 3 bases and J gave up 4 bases; unmatched junction bases: 5. This CDR3 has 15 residues. Per germline, CDR1 KGHSH and CDR2 LQKENI. In the study's own analysis: Amplified reference gene primers provided the basis for estimating nucleated cell counts. TCRdb's copy holds only in-frame clones and misses some; the assay was immunoSEQ multiplex PCR. That table furnishes V, J and clone size, whereas the DNA furnished D and trimming. The data contain around 300,000 clones, around nine tenths of them singletons. This clone was recorded only once. Participants had their cohort set by participant-reported clinical history. Either two negative PCRs, clearance, or symptom resolution qualified Cohort 3 donors as recovered.

The sample was PBMCs or T cells enriched from blood (not recorded which). The origin of this receptor is a woman between 40 and 50 years old who had recovered from COVID-19. The chain recombines TRBV18 with TRBJ2-3; 9 positions agree with TRBD2. The CDR3 sequence is CASSPGGLAADTQYF. The CDR3 region has the DNA TGTGCCAGCTCACCCGGGGGACTAGCTGCAGATACGCAGTATTTT.